This T cell receptor beta chain derives from a study of blood T cells in healthy people across ages (dated by TCRdb to between 2014 and 2016). Concerning the study at large: In model experiments, template switching captured about one uniquely barcoded TCR beta cDNA molecule for every two T cells. To track age-related changes in TCR beta repertoire diversity, the study relied on deep sequencing normalized with unique cDNA molecular identifiers. Donors were grouped into four age groups: young (average roughly 16 years), middle-aged (roughly 40), aged (62) and long-lived (around 80). To avoid experimental bias, donors of different ages were randomly spread across the sequencing lanes. Two additional independent replicas of 1 million unique cDNA reads from the same blood draw were analyzed for two donors (one aged 18 to 30 and one aged 80 or older).

The research as a whole found: Compared with the aged group, the long-lived group had more naive CD4+ T cells, fewer expanded clones and increased TCR diversity, a pattern suggesting age selection. As age increased, observed TCR beta diversity per million T cells dropped in a roughly linear way, and a significant reduction was already evident by age roughly 36. Since profiling was done on bulk unsorted PBMCs, naive and antigen-experienced compartments could not be conclusively compared. Because the CMV infection status of the donors was unknown, age-related changes in expanded clonotypes may potentially have been confounded. A strong correlation was found between observed TCR beta diversity and the percentage of naive T cells measured by flow cytometry. Estimates of total diversity from one million sequenced T cells were regarded as lower bounds and underestimates.

Concerning this clonotype itself: This clone's antigen is unknown. Base qualities are not at hand, and no much larger clone is one base apart.

The method behind the library was 5' RACE. Data came from an Illumina HiSeq 2500. A second PCR of about 6 to 11 cycles was performed with a sample-barcoded 5' primer and a J-beta primer mix. Each TCR beta cDNA molecule received a unique molecular identifier from a template-switch 5' adaptor carrying 12 random nucleotides. At least 2.5 million CDR3-containing paired-end reads were obtained from each sample. All of the RNA was converted into first-strand cDNA using the Mint cDNA synthesis kit, with a TRBC-specific oligonucleotide serving as the primer. After uracil-DNA glycosylase treatment, a first 18-cycle PCR used universal primers M1SS and BC2_uni_R on all cDNA. The paper's data handling went like this. Normalization of each sample was performed by random selection of 1 million high-quality reads, each carrying a distinct molecular identifier. Reads sharing molecular identifiers were discarded rather than binned into consensus sequences. MiTCR, set to a Q25 quality threshold and the strictest error-elimination algorithm, was used for CDR3 identification, clonotype clustering and error correction. A nonparametric unseen species model with Euler transformation was used to estimate lower-bound total TCR beta diversity. The public reads were run again by TCRdb, first through fastp at Q25 and then through MiXCR, and only productive beta chains were kept. Identical CDR3 proteins give one entry, which carries the most common genes and DNA. TCRdb's processing, not the authors' own work, is the source of the V and J calls. For this sample there are roughly 1,800,000 distinct CDR3 sequences; around 50% appear just once. The ten largest make up approximately 2.1% of the sample.

Systemically healthy Caucasian individuals from Russia, 35 to 50 in total and aged roughly 6 to 100 years, were included as donors. Each donor gave 8 to 10 milliliters of peripheral blood, collected into EDTA-treated Vacutainer tubes. Ficoll-Paque density-gradient centrifugation was used to isolate PBMCs, with at least 6.5 million per sample. Total RNA was extracted from PBMCs with Trizol reagent, with at least 6 micrograms obtained per sample. For every donor, flow cytometry on a PBMC aliquot measured the percentage of naive CD45RAhigh/CD27high T cells. Trimming accounts for 6 bases at V and 2 bases at J, while the number of junction bases matched to no gene is 4. The germline V gene specifies SNHLY as CDR1 and FYNNEI as CDR2. From the cysteine through the phenylalanine, the CDR3 covers 13 amino acids. Here the CDR3 DNA is all that survives: 39 bases in frame from base 1.

What was sequenced was blood. The rearrangement combines TRBV2 with TRBJ2-7, with 7 middle bases fitting TRBD1. The TCR originated in a woman between 35 and 50 years old in good health. The DNA reads as follows: TGTGCCAGCAGGGACAGGCGAGCCTACGAGCAGTACTTC. Its product reads: CASRDRRAYEQYF.